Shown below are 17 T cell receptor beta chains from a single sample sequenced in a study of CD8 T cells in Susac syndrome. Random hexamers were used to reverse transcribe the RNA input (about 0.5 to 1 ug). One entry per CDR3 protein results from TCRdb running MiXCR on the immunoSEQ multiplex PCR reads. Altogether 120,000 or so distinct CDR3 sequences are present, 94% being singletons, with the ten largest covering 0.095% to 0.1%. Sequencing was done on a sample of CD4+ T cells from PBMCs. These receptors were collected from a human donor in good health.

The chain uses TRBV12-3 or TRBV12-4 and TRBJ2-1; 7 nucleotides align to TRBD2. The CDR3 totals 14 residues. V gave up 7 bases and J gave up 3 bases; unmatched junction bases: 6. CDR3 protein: CASNRGGDYNEQFF. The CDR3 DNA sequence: TGTGCCAGCAACCGGGGAGGGGACTACAATGAGCAGTTCTTC.

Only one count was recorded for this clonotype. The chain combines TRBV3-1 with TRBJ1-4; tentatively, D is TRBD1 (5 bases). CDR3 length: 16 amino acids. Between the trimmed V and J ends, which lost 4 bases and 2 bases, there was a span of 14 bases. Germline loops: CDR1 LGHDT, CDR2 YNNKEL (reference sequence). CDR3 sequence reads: CASSLTSGTTNEKLFF. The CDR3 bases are TGTGCCAGCAGCCTGACTTCCGGGACTACTAATGAAAAACTGTTTTTT.

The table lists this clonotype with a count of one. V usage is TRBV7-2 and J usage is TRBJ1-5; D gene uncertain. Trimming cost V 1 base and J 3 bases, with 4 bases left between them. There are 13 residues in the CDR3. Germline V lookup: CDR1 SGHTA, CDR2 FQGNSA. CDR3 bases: TGTGCCAGCAGCTTAGGGGCCAATCAGCCCCAGCATTTT. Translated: CASSLGANQPQHF.

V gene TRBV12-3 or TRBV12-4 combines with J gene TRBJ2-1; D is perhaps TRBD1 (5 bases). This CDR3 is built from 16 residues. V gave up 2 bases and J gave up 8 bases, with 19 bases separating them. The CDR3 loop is CASSLFQAGMKDEQFF. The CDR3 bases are TGTGCCAGCAGTTTATTCCAGGCAGGGATGAAGGATGAGCAGTTCTTC.

The CDR3 coding sequence is TGTGCCAGCAGCTTACATTTGGAGGCCAACGTCCTGACTTTC. Its protein product is CASSLHLEANVLTF. This chain joins TRBV7-9 and TRBJ2-6; no definite D call. Looked up from germline, CDR1 is SEHNR and CDR2 is FQNEAQ (reference sequence). The CDR3 has 14 residues. V shed 2 bases and J shed 6 bases, with 8 bases lying between them.

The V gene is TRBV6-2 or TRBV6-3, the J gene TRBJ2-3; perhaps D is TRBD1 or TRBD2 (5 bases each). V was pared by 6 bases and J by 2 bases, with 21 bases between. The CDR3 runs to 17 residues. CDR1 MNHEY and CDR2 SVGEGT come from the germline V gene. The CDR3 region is CASSRQRTGFFTDTQYF. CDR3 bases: TGTGCCAGCAGCAGACAGCGAACGGGATTCTTCACAGATACGCAGTATTTT.

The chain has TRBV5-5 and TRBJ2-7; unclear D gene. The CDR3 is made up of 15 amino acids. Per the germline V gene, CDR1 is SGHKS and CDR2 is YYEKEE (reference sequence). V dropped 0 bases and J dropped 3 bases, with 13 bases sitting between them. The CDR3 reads CASSLDLANNYEQYF. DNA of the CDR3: TGTGCCAGCAGCTTGGATCTCGCCAACAACTACGAGCAGTACTTC.

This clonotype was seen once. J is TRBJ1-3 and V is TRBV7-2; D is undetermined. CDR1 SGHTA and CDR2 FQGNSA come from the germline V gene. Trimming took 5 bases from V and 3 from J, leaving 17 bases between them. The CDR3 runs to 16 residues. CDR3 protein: CASSPGPPIDGNTIYF. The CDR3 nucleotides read TGTGCCAGCAGCCCCGGCCCTCCGATAGATGGAAACACCATATATTTT.

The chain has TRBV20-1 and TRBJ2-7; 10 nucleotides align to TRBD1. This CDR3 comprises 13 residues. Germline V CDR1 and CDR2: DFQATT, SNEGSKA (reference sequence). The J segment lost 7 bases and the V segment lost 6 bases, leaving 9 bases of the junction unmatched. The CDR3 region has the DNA TGCAGTGCCCGGGGACAGGGGATATGGGAGCAGTACTTC. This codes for CSARGQGIWEQYF.

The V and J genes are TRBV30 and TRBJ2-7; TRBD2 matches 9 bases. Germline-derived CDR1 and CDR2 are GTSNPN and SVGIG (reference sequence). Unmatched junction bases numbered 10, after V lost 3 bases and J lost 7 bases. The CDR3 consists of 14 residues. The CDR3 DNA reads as TGTGCCTGGAGAACGACTAGCGGACCCCGAGAGCAGTACTTC. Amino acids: CAWRTTSGPREQYF.

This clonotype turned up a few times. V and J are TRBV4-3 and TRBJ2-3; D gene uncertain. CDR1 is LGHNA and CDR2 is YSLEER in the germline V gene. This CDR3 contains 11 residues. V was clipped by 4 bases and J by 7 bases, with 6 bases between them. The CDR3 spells CASSRNNTQYF. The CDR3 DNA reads TGCGCCAGCAGCCGTAATAATACGCAGTATTTT.

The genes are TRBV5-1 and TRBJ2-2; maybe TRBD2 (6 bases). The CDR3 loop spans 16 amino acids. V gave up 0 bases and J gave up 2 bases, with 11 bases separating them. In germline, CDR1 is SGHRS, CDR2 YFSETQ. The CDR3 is CASSLAPAGNTGELFF. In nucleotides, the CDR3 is TGCGCCAGCAGCTTGGCTCCAGCGGGTAACACCGGGGAGCTGTTTTTT.

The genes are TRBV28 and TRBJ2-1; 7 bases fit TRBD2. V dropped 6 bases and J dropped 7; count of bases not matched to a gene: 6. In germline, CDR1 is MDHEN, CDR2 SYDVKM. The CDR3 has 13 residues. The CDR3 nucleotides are TGTGCCAGCAGCCCGGGAGGATTGAATGAGCAGTTCTTC. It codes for CASSPGGLNEQFF.

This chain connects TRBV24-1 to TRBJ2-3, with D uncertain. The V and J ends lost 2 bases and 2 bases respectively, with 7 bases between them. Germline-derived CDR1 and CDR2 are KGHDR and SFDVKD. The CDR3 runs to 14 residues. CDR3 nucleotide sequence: TGTGCCACCAGTGATTCCTTTATCACAGATACGCAGTATTTT. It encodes CATSDSFITDTQYF.

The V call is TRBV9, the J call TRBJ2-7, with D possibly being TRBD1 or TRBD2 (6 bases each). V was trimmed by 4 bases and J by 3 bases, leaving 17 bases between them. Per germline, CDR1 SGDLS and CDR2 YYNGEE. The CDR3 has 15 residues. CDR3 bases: TGTGCCAGCAGCCTCGGAGGGGACATGGACTACGAGCAGTACTTC. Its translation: CASSLGGDMDYEQYF.

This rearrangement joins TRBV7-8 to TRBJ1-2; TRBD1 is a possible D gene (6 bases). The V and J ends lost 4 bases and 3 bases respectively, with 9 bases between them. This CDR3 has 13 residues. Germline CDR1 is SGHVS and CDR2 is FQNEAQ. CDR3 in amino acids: CASSYRDYYGYTF. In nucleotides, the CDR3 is TGTGCCAGCAGCTACAGGGACTACTATGGCTACACCTTC.

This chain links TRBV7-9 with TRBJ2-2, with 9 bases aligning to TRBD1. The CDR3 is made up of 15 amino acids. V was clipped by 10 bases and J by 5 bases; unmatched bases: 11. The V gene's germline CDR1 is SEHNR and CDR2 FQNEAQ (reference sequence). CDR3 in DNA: TGTGCCACCAAGCGGGGACAGGGAGAAACCGGGGAGCTGTTTTTT. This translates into CATKRGQGETGELFF.